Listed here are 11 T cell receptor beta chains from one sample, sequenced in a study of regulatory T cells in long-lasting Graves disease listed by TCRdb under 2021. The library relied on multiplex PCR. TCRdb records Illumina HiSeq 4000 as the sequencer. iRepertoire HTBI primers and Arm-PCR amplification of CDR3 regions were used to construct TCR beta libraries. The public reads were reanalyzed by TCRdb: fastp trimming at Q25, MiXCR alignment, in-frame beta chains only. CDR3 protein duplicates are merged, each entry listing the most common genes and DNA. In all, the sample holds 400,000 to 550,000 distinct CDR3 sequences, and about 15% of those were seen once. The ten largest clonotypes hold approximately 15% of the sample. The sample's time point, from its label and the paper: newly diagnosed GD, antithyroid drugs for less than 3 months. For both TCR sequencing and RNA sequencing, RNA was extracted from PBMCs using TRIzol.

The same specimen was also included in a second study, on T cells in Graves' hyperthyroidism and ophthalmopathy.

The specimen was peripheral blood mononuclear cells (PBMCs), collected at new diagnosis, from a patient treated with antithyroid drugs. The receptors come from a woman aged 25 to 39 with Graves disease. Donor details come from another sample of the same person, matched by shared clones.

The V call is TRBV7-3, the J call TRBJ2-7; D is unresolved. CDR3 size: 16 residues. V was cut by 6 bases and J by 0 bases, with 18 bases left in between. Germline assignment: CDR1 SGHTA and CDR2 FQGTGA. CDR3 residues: CASRPPRAQSSYEQYF. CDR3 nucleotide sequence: TGTGCCAGCAGGCCCCCTAGAGCGCAGAGCTCCTACGAGCAGTACTTC.

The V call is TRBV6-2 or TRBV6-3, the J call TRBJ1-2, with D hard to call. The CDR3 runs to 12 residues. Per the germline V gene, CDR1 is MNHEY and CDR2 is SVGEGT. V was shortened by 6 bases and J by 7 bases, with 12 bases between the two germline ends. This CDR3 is CASSSFWSGYTF. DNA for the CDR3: TGTGCCAGCAGCTCCTTCTGGAGTGGCTACACCTTC.

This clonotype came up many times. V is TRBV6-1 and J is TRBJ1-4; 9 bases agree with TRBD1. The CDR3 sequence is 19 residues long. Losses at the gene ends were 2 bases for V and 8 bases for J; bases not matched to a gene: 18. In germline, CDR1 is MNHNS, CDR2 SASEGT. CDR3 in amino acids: CASSERPAGQGVGEEKLFF. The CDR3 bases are TGTGCCAGCAGTGAAAGGCCCGCGGGACAGGGCGTTGGGGAGGAAAAACTGTTTTTT.

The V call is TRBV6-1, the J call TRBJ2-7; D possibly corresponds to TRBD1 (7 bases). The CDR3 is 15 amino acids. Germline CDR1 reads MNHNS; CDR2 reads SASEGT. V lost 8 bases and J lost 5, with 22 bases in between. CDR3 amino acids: CASQKEGAGGNEQYF. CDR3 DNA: TGTGCCAGCCAGAAGGAAGGGGCAGGGGGGAACGAGCAGTACTTC.

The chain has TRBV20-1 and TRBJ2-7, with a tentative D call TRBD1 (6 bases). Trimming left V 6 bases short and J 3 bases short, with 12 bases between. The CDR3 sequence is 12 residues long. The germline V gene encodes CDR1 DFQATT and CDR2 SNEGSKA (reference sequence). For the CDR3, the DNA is TGCAGTGCGAGACGGGACAACTACGAGCAGTACTTC. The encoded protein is CSARRDNYEQYF.

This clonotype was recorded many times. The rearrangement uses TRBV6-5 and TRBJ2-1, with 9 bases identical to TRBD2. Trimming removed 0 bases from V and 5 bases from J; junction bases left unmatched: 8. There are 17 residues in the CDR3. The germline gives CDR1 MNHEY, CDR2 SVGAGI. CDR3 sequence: CASSYSLKLAGHNEQFF. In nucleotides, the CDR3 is TGTGCCAGCAGTTACTCTCTCAAACTAGCGGGTCACAATGAGCAGTTCTTC.

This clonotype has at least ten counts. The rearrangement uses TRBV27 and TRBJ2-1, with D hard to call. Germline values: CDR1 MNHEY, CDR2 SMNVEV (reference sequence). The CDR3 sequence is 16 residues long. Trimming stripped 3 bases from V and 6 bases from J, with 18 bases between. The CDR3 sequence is CASSFPGPRTINEQFF. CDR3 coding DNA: TGTGCCAGCAGTTTCCCGGGCCCCCGGACGATCAATGAGCAGTTCTTC.

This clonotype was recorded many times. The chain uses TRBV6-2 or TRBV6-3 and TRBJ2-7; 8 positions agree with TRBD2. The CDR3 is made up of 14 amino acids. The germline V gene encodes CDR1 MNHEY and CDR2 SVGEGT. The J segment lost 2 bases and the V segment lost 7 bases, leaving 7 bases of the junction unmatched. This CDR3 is CASKHTSGPYEQYF. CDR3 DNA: TGTGCCAGCAAACACACTAGCGGACCCTACGAGCAGTACTTC.

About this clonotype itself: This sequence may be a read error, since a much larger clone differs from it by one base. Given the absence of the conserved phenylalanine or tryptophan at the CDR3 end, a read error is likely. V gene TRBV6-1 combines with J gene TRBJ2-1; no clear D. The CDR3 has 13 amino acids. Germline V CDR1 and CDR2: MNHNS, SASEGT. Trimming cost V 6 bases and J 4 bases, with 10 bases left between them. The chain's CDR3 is CASSHNGYNEQFS. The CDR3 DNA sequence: TGTGCCAGCAGCCACAACGGGTACAATGAGCAGTTCTCC.

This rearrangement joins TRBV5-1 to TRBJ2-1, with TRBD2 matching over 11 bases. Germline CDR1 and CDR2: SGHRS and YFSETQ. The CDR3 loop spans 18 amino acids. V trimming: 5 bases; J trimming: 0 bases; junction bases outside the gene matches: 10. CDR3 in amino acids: CASRLAGVRLSSYNEQFF. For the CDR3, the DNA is TGCGCCAGCAGACTAGCGGGAGTGCGATTAAGCTCCTACAATGAGCAGTTCTTC.

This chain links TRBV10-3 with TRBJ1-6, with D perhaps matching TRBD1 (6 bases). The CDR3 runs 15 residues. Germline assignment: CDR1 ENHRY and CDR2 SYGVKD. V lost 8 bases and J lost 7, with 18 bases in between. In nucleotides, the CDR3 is TGTGCCATCGGGAGGGGGAAACTGCAAAATTCACCCCTCCACTTT. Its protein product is CAIGRGKLQNSPLHF.